This entry lists 19 T cell receptor beta chains sequenced from one sample in a study of blood T cell repertoires in COVID-19. Using immunoSEQ multiplex PCR, the repertoire was profiled, and TCRdb retains in-frame clones only, with some absent. The table records about 210,000 clones, roughly 91% of them present only once. Sequenced material: PBMCs or T cells enriched from blood (not recorded which). These receptors all stem from a man between 25 and 39 years old in a cohort exposed to, infected with or recovered from COVID-19 (not recorded which).

The V call is TRBV4-3, the J call TRBJ1-5; D gene unclear. Trimming stripped 1 base from V and 0 bases from J, with 4 bases between. Germline values: CDR1 LGHNA, CDR2 YSLEER. The CDR3 sequence is 14 residues long. The CDR3 loop is CASSQGHSNQPQHF. The CDR3 bases are TGCGCCAGCAGCCAAGGTCATAGCAATCAGCCCCAGCATTTT.

The chain uses TRBV6-2 or TRBV6-3 and TRBJ2-4; the D gene is possibly TRBD2 (5 bases). The CDR3 sequence is 14 residues long. V was cut by 2 bases and J by 0 bases, with 5 bases left in between. Germline V lookup: CDR1 MNHEY, CDR2 SVGEGT. The CDR3 here is CASSYLAAKNIQYF. For the CDR3, the DNA is TGTGCCAGCAGTTACCTAGCAGCCAAAAACATTCAGTACTTC.

The V and J genes are TRBV27 and TRBJ2-3; tentatively, D is TRBD1 (6 bases). Germline loops: CDR1 MNHEY, CDR2 SMNVEV (reference sequence). V was clipped by 0 bases and J by 1 base, with 23 bases between them. CDR3 length equals 20 residues. The DNA for the CDR3 is TGTGCCAGCAGTTTATCGGTCGGGTCACAGGGCGAGAGGGGCACAGATACGCAGTATTTT. It codes for CASSLSVGSQGERGTDTQYF.

V and J are TRBV11-3 and TRBJ2-7; possible D gene TRBD1, 6 bases. V was clipped by 4 bases and J by 7 bases, with 14 bases between them. The CDR3 spans 13 residues. The germline CDR1 and CDR2 sequences are SGHNT and YENEEA. In DNA, the CDR3 is TGTGCCAGCAGCTCCCAGACAGGACTGGAGCAGTACTTC. This sequence encodes CASSSQTGLEQYF. The complete variable domain, with remaining parts taken from reference TRBV11-3 and TRBJ2-7, reads EAGVVQSPRYKIIEKKQPVAFWCNPISGHNTLYWYLQNLGQGPELLIRYENEEAVDDSQLPKDRFSAERLKGVDSTLKIQPAELGDSAVYLCASSSQTGLEQYFGPGTRLTVT.

V and J are TRBV9 and TRBJ1-1; tentatively, D is TRBD1 (6 bases). Germline V gene data show CDR1 as SGDLS and CDR2 as YYNGEE. Deletions cut 3 bases from V and 4 bases from J, with 16 bases between. The CDR3 extends over 15 amino acids. The CDR3 nucleotides read TGTGCCAGCAGCGCCTCACGGACAGTTGGCACTGAAGCTTTCTTT. Its protein product is CASSASRTVGTEAFF.

The chain uses TRBV6-5 and TRBJ2-7; the D gene is possibly TRBD1 (6 bases). Trimming shortened V by 6 bases and J by 1 base, and 13 bases separated the two germline ends. Germline CDR1 is MNHEY and CDR2 is SVGAGI. This CDR3 comprises 14 residues. The CDR3 sequence: CASSQRGTSYEQYF. In DNA form, the CDR3 reads TGTGCCAGCAGCCAACGAGGGACATCCTACGAGCAGTACTTC.

The gene calls are TRBV24-1 and TRBJ1-2; D may be TRBD1 (6 bases). In germline, CDR1 is KGHDR, CDR2 SFDVKD. V was clipped by 7 bases and J by 4 bases, with 12 bases between them. The CDR3 length is 13 residues. In DNA form, the CDR3 reads TGTGCCACCAGCCCGGACAGTGCCTATGGCTACACCTTC. It codes for CATSPDSAYGYTF.

The chain has TRBV7-2 and TRBJ1-1, with 11 bases fitting TRBD1. Germline-derived CDR1 and CDR2 are SGHTA and FQGNSA. CDR3 length: 12 residues. With 10 bases clipped from V and 6 bases from J, the junction kept 4 bases outside the gene matches. The CDR3 sequence is CAIGTGGSEAFF. The CDR3 DNA sequence: TGTGCCATCGGGACAGGGGGATCTGAAGCTTTCTTT.

The chain is built from TRBV4-3 and TRBJ1-1; D is perhaps TRBD1 (5 bases). Trimming shortened V by 2 bases and J by 7 bases, and 17 bases separated the two germline ends. Per germline, CDR1 LGHNA and CDR2 YSLEER. CDR3 length: 15 residues. The CDR3 spells CASSQIFGGWGEAFF. The CDR3 DNA reads TGCGCCAGCAGCCAAATATTCGGGGGTTGGGGTGAAGCTTTCTTT.

The chain couples TRBV7-2 to TRBJ2-2, with 9 bases that match TRBD1. The CDR3 runs 16 residues. The trim removed 5 bases at V and 0 bases at J, leaving 4 bases unmatched. CDR1 SGHTA and CDR2 FQGNSA come from the germline V gene. The CDR3 DNA follows: TGTGCCAGCAGCGACCGACAGGGGGCGAACACCGGGGAGCTGTTTTTT. Its protein is CASSDRQGANTGELFF.

The genes are TRBV18 and TRBJ2-7; 9 bases map to TRBD1. The CDR3 length is 15 residues. Germline lookup yields CDR1 KGHSH and CDR2 LQKENI. V was pared by 1 base and J by 3 bases, with 4 bases of the junction left unmatched. DNA of the CDR3: TGTGCCAGCTCACCACAGGACAGGGGCCTCTACGAGCAGTACTTC. Protein: CASSPQDRGLYEQYF. Full variable domain (outside the CDR3, taken from reference TRBV18 and TRBJ2-7): NAGVMQNPRHLVRRRGQEARLRCSPMKGHSHVYWYRQLPEEGLKFMVYLQKENIIDESGMPKERFSAEFPKEGPSILRIQQVVRGDSAAYFCASSPQDRGLYEQYFGPGTRLTVT.

CDR3 protein: CASSPAGGPSTDTQYF. The CDR3 DNA is TGTGCCAGCAGCCCCGCGGGGGGACCGAGCACAGATACGCAGTATTTT. The V call is TRBV5-4, the J call TRBJ2-3; 8 bases map to TRBD2. The CDR3 sequence is 16 residues long. Germline V lookup: CDR1 SGHNT, CDR2 YYREEE (reference sequence). The V and J ends lost 4 bases and 0 bases, in that order; junction bases with no gene match: 7.

This clone came up a few times. The rearrangement links TRBV27 to TRBJ1-3; unclear D gene. The CDR3 has 15 residues. The V and J ends lost 5 bases and 4 bases respectively, with 15 bases between them. Germline CDR1 and CDR2: MNHEY and SMNVEV (reference sequence). The CDR3 DNA is TGTGCCAGCAGTCCCGAAGGTATCGGGGGAAACACCATATATTTT. Its protein is CASSPEGIGGNTIYF.

This clone was detected once. J is TRBJ1-4 and V is TRBV27; the D gene is possibly TRBD1 (5 bases). This CDR3 spans 14 amino acids. V lost 5 bases to trimming and J lost 5 bases, with 12 bases between them. Germline lookup yields CDR1 MNHEY and CDR2 SMNVEV (reference sequence). The CDR3 coding sequence is TGTGCCAGCAGTCTACAGGCCCTAAATGAAAAACTGTTTTTT. Translating it yields CASSLQALNEKLFF.

This chain links TRBV9 with TRBJ1-4; D gene uncertain. The CDR3 consists of 17 residues. V was cut by 4 bases and J by 3 bases, with 19 bases left in between. CDR1 and CDR2 (germline): SGDLS, YYNGEE. The CDR3 region has the DNA TGTGCCAGCAGCCGCCGCGGAGGTGGCGCCTCTAATGAAAAACTGTTTTTT. This codes for CASSRRGGGASNEKLFF.

V gene TRBV24-1 combines with J gene TRBJ1-1; D gene ambiguous. From germline, CDR1 is KGHDR and CDR2 SFDVKD. This CDR3 contains 13 residues. Trimming removed 8 bases from V and 2 bases from J, with 11 bases in between. The CDR3 DNA sequence: TGTGCCACCACTATGACGGGTAACACTGAAGCTTTCTTT. Amino acid sequence: CATTMTGNTEAFF.

The gene calls are TRBV19 and TRBJ1-5, with D possibly matching TRBD1 (5 bases). This CDR3 contains 14 residues. Trimming removed 3 bases from V and 3 bases from J, with 9 bases in between. CDR1 is LNHDA, CDR2 SQIVND, per germline (reference sequence). This chain's CDR3 is CASSIRQPNQPQHF. CDR3 sequence (DNA): TGTGCCAGTAGTATTCGACAGCCCAATCAGCCCCAGCATTTT.

This clone has just one count. The chain employs TRBV18 and TRBJ1-1, with no clear D. Looked up from germline, CDR1 is KGHSH and CDR2 is LQKENI. Trimming removed 0 bases from V and 1 base from J, with 12 bases in between. This CDR3 has 16 amino acids. CDR3 residues: CASSPPLGVRNTEAFF. Written as DNA, the CDR3 is TGTGCCAGCTCACCACCCTTAGGAGTCAGGAACACTGAAGCTTTCTTT. The full variable domain, rest sourced from reference TRBV18 and TRBJ1-1, is NAGVMQNPRHLVRRRGQEARLRCSPMKGHSHVYWYRQLPEEGLKFMVYLQKENIIDESGMPKERFSAEFPKEGPSILRIQQVVRGDSAAYFCASSPPLGVRNTEAFFGQGTRLTVV.

V is TRBV7-3 and J is TRBJ2-1; possible D gene TRBD2, 5 bases. This CDR3 spans 17 amino acids. The germline CDR1 and CDR2 sequences are SGHTA and FQGTGA. Trimming stripped 5 bases from V and 6 bases from J, with 23 bases between. The CDR3 reads CASSPHVVASFPNEQFF. CDR3 nucleotides: TGTGCCAGCAGCCCCCACGTGGTGGCTAGCTTCCCCAATGAGCAGTTCTTC. The complete variable domain, with remaining parts taken from reference TRBV7-3 and TRBJ2-1, reads GAGVSQTPSNKVTEKGKYVELRCDPISGHTALYWYRQSLGQGPEFLIYFQGTGAADDSGLPNDRFFAVRPEGSVSTLKIQRTERGDSAVYLCASSPHVVASFPNEQFFGPGTRLTVL.